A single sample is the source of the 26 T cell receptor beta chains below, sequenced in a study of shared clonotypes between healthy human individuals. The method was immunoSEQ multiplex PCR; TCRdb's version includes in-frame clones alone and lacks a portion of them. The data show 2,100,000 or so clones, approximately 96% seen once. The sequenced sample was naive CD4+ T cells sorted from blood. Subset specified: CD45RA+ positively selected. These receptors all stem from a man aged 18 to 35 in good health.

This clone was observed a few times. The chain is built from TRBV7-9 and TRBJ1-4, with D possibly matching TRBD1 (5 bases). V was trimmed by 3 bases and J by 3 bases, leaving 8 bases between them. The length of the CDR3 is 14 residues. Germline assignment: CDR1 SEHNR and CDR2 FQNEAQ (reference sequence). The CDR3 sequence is CASSFGGANEKLFF. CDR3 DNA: TGTGCCAGCAGCTTTGGGGGGGCTAATGAAAAACTGTTTTTT.

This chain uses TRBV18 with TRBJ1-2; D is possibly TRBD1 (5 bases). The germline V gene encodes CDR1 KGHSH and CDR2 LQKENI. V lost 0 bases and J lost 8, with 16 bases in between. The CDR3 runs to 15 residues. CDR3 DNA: TGTGCCAGCTCACCACCCGGCCAGGGAACGTTAGGCTACACCTTC. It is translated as CASSPPGQGTLGYTF.

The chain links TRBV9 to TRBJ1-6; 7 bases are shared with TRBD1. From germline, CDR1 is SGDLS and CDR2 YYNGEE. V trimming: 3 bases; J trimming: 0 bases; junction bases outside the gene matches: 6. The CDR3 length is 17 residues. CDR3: CASSARDSSSYNSPLHF. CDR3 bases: TGTGCCAGCAGCGCCCGGGACAGTAGCTCCTATAATTCACCCCTCCACTTT.

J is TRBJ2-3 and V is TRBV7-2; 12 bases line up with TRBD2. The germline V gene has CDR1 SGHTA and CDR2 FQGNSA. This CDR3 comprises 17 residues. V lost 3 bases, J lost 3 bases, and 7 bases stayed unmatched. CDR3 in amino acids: CASSFTGLAGGTDTQYF. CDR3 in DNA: TGTGCCAGCAGCTTTACGGGGCTAGCGGGAGGGACAGATACGCAGTATTTT.

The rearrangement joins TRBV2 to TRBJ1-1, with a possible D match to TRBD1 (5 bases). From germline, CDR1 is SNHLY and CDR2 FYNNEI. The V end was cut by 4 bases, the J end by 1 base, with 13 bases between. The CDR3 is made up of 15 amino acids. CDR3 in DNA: TGTGCCAGCAGTGGAAAGGCAGGGTCGAACACTGAAGCTTTCTTT. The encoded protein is CASSGKAGSNTEAFF.

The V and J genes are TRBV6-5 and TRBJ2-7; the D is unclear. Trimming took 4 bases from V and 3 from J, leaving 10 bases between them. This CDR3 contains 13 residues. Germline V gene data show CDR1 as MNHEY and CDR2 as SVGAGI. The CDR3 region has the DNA TGTGCCAGCAGTTTAGGACCCGGCTACGAGCAGTACTTC. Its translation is CASSLGPGYEQYF.

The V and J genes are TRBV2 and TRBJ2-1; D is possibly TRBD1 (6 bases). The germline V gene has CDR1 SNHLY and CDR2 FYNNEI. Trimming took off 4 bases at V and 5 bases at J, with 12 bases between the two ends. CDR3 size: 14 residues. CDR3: CASSVLTGNNEQFF. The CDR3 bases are TGTGCCAGCAGTGTCCTAACAGGGAACAATGAGCAGTTCTTC.

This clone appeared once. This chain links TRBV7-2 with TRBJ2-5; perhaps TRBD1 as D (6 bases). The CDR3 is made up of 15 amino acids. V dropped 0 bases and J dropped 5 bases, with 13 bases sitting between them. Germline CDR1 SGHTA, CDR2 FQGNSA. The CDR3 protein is CASSLAGNRAETQYF. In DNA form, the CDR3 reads TGTGCCAGCAGCTTAGCAGGCAACAGGGCTGAGACCCAGTACTTC.

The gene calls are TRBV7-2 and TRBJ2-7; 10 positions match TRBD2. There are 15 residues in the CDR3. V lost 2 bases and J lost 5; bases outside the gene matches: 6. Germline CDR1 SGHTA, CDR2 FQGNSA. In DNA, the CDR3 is TGTGCCAGCAGCTTACAAGCGGGAGGGGCTAACGAGCAGTACTTC. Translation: CASSLQAGGANEQYF.

CDR3 nucleotides: TGTGCCAGCTGCGGGGACCGCACAGATACGCAGTATTTT. It encodes CASCGDRTDTQYF. This chain uses TRBV2 with TRBJ2-3, with a weak D call TRBD2 (6 bases). V lost 8 bases and J 1 base, leaving 10 bases between the germline ends. Germline lookup yields CDR1 SNHLY and CDR2 FYNNEI. The CDR3 totals 13 residues.

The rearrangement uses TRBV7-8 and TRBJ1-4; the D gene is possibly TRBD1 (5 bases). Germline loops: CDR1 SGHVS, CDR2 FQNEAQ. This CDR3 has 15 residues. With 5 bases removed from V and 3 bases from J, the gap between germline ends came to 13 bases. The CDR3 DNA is TGTGCCAGCAGCGCGGCAGGGCATCCTAATGAAAAACTGTTTTTT. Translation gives CASSAAGHPNEKLFF.

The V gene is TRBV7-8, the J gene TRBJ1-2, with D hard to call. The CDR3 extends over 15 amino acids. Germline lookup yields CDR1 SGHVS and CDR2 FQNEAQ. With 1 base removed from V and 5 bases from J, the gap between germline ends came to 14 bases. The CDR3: CASSLGPQSLYGYTF. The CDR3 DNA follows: TGTGCCAGCAGCTTAGGGCCCCAATCCCTTTATGGCTACACCTTC.

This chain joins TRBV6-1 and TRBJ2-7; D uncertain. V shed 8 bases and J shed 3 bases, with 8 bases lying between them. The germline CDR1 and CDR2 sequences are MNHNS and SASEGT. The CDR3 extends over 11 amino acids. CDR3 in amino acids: CASEAGYEQYF. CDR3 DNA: TGTGCCAGCGAAGCTGGCTACGAGCAGTACTTC.

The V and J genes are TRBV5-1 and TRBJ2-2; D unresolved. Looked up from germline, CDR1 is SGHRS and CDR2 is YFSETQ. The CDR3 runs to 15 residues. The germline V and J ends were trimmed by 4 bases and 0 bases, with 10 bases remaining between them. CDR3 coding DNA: TGCGCCAGCAGCCTCACGGCCCCGAACACCGGGGAGCTGTTTTTT. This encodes CASSLTAPNTGELFF.

DNA for the CDR3: TGCGCCAGCAGCTCACGACAGGGAGGTTATGGCTACACCTTC. Translated: CASSSRQGGYGYTF. The rearrangement uses TRBV4-1 and TRBJ1-2, with TRBD1 identical over 7 bases. Germline CDR1 and CDR2: MGHRA and YSYEKL. V lost 5 bases and J lost 5; bases outside the gene matches: 8. This CDR3 comprises 14 residues.

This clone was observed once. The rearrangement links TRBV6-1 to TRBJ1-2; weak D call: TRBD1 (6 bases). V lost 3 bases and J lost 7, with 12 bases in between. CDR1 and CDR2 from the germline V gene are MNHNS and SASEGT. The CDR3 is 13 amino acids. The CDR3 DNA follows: TGTGCCAGCAGTGATCTACAGGGAAGTGGCTACACCTTC. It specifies CASSDLQGSGYTF.

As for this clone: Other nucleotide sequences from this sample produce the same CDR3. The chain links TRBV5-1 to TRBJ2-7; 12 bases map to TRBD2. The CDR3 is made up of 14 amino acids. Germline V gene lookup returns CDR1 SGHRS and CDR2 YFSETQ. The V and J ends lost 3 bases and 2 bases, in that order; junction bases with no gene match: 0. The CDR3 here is CASSSSGGAYEQYF. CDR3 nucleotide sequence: TGCGCCAGCAGCTCTAGCGGGGGGGCCTACGAGCAGTACTTC. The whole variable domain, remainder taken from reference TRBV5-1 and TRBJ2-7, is KAGVTQTPRYLIKTRGQQVTLSCSPISGHRSVSWYQQTPGQGLQFLFEYFSETQRNKGNFPGRFSGRQFSNSRSEMNVSTLELGDSALYLCASSSSGGAYEQYFGPGTRLTVT.

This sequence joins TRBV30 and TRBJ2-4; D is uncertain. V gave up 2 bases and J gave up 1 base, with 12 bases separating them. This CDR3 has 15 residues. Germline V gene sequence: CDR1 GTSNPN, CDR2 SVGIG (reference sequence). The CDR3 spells CAWSPPSRAKNIQYF. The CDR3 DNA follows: TGTGCCTGGAGTCCCCCCAGCCGGGCCAAAAACATTCAGTACTTC.

The CDR3, as DNA: TGTGCCAGCAGTTTATCCCCAGACAGGGGGTACGAGCAGTACTTC. Its protein is CASSLSPDRGYEQYF. This chain connects TRBV27 to TRBJ2-7; TRBD1 aligns across 9 bases. The CDR3 contains 15 residues. The trim removed 0 bases at V and 4 bases at J, leaving 4 bases unmatched. The germline V gene has CDR1 MNHEY and CDR2 SMNVEV (reference sequence).

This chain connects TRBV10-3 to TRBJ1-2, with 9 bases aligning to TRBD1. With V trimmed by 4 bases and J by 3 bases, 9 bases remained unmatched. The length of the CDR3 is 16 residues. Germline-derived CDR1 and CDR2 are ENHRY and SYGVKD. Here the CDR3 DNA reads TGTGCCATCAGTGGAGGACCCGGGACAGGGTACTATGGCTACACCTTC. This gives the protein CAISGGPGTGYYGYTF.

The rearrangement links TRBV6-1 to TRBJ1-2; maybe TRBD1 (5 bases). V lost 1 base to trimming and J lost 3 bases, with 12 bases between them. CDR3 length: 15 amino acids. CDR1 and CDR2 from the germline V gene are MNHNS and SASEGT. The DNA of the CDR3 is TGTGCCAGCAGTGAAGTTGGAGGGACTCACTATGGCTACACCTTC. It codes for CASSEVGGTHYGYTF.

Here the CDR3 DNA reads TGTGCCAGTAGGGGACCGCAGGGCTCAGATACGCAGTATTTT. This encodes CASRGPQGSDTQYF. The chain uses TRBV19 and TRBJ2-3; D possibly matches TRBD1 or TRBD2 (5 bases each). Trimming removed 6 bases from V and 4 bases from J, with 14 bases in between. The CDR3 consists of 14 residues. Germline V gene lookup returns CDR1 LNHDA and CDR2 SQIVND (reference sequence).

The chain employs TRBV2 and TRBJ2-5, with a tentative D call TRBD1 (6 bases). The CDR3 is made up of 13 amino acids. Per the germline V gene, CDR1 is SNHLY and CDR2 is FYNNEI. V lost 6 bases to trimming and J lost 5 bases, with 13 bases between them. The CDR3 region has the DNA TGTGCCAGCAGAGCAGGGGCCGGGGAGACCCAGTACTTC. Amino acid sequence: CASRAGAGETQYF.

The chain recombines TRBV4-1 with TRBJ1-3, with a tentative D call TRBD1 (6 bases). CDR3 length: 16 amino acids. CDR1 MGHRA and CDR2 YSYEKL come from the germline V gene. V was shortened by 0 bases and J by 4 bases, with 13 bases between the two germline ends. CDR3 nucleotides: TGCGCCAGCAGCCAAGATTCCCGGACAGCGGGAAACACCATATATTTT. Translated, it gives CASSQDSRTAGNTIYF.

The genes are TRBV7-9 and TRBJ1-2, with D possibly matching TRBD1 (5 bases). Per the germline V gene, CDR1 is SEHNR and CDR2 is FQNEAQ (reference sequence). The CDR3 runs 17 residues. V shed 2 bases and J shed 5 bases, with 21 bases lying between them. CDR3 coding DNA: TGTGCCAGCAGCTTATCGGCAGGGAGTTCAGGGAGGTATGGCTACACCTTC. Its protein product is CASSLSAGSSGRYGYTF.

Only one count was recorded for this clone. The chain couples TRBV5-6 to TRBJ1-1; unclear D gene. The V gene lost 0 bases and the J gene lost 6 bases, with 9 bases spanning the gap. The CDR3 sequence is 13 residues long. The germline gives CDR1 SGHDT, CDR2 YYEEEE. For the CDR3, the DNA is TGTGCCAGCAGCTTGGCCTTGGCGGCTGAAGCTTTCTTT. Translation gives CASSLALAAEAFF.